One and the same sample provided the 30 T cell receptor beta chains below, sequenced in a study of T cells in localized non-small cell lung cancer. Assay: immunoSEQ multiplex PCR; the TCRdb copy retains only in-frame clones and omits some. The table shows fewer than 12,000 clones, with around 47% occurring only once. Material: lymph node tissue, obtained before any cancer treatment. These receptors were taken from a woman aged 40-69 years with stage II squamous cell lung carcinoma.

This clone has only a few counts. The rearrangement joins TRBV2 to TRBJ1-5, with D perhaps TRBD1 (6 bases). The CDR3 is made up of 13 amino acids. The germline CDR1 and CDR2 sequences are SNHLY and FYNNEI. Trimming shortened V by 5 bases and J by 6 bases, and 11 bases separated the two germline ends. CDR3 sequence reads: CASSYREGQPQHF. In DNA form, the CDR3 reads TGTGCCAGCAGTTACAGGGAAGGTCAGCCCCAGCATTTT.

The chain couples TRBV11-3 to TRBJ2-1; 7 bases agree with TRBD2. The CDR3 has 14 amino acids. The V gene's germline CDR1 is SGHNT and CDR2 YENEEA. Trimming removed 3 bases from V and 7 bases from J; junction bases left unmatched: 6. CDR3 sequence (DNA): TGTGCCAGCAGCTTCGGGACTACGGGGAATGAGCAGTTCTTC. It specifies CASSFGTTGNEQFF.

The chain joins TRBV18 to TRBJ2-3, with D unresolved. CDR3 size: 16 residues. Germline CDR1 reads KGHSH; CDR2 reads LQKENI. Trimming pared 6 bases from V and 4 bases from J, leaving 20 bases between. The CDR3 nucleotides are TGTGCCAGCTCCCTCCAACCGGGCCCAATGTCAGATACGCAGTATTTT. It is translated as CASSLQPGPMSDTQYF.

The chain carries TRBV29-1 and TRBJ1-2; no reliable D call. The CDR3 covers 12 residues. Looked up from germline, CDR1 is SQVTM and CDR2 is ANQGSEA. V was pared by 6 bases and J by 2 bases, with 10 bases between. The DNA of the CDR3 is TGCAGCGTCGCGGACGGGAACTATGGCTACACCTTC. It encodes CSVADGNYGYTF.

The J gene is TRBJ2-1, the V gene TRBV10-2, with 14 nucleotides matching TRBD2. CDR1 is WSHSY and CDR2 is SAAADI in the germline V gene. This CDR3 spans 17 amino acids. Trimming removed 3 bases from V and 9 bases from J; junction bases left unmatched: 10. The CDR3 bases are TGCGCCAGCAGTGACCCGACTAGCGGGGGGGCCTTTAGTGAGCAGTTCTTC. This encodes CASSDPTSGGAFSEQFF.

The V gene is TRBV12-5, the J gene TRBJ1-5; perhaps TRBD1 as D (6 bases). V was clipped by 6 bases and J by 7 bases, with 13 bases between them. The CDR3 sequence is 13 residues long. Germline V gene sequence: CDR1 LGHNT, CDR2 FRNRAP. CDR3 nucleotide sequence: TGTGCTAGTGGACCGCAGGGGACACAGCCCCAGCATTTT. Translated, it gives CASGPQGTQPQHF.

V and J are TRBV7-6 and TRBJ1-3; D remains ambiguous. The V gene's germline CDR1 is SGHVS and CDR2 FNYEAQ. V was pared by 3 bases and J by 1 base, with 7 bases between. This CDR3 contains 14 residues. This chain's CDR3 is CASSLAPSGNTIYF. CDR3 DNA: TGTGCCAGCAGCTTGGCCCCGTCTGGAAACACCATATATTTT.

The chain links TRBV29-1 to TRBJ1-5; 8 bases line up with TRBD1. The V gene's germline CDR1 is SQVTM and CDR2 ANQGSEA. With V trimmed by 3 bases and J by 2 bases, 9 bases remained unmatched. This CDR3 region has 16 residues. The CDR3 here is CSVDPGQGRGNQPQHF. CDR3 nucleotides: TGCAGCGTTGACCCCGGACAGGGAAGGGGCAATCAGCCCCAGCATTTT.

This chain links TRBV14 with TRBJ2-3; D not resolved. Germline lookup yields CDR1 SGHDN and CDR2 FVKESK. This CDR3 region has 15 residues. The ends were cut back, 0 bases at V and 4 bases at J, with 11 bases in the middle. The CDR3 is CASSQDLGLADTQYF. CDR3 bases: TGTGCCAGCAGCCAAGATCTGGGTTTGGCAGATACGCAGTATTTT.

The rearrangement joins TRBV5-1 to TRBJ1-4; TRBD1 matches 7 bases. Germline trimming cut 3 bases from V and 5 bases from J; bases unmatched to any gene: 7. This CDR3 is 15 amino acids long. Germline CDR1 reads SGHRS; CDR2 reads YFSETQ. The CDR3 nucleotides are TGCGCCAGCAGCTCGACAGGGTCCGCGAATGAAAAACTGTTTTTT. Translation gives CASSSTGSANEKLFF.

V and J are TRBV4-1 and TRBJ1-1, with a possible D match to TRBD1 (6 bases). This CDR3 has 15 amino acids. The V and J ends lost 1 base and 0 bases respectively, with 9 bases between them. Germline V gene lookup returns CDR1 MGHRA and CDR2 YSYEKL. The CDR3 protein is CASSQGQAMNTEAFF. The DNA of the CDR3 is TGCGCCAGCAGCCAAGGACAGGCAATGAACACTGAAGCTTTCTTT.

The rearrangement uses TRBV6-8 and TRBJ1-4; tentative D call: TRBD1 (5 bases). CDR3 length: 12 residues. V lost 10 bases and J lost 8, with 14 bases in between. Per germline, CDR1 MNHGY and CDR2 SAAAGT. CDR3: CATWDPGEKLFF. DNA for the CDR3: TGTGCCACATGGGACCCTGGCGAAAAACTGTTTTTT.

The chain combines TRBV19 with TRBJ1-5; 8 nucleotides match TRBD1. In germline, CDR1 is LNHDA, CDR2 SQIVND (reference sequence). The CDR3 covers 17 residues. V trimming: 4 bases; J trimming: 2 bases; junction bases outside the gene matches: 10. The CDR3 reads CASSSGQGTRGNQPQHF. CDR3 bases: TGTGCCAGTAGTAGCGGACAGGGAACGCGGGGCAATCAGCCCCAGCATTTT.

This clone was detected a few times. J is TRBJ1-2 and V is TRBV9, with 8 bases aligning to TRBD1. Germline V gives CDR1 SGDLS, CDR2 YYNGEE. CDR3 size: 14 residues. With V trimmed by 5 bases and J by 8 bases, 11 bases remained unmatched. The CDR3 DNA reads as TGTGCCAGCAGTGATTTCGGGACAGGAGGAGGCTACACCTTC. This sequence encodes CASSDFGTGGGYTF.

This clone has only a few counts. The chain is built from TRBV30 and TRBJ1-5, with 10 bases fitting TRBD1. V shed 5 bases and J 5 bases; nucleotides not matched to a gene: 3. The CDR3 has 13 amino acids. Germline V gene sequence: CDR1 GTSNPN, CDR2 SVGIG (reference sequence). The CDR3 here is CAWGDRGDQPQHF. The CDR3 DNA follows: TGTGCCTGGGGGGACAGGGGCGATCAGCCCCAGCATTTT.

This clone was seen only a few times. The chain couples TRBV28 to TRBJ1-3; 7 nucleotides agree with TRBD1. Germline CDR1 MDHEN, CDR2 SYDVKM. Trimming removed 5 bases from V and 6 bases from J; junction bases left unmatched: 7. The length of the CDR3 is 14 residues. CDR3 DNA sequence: TGTGCCAGCAGTCCGGGGACAGTGGAAAACACCATATATTTT. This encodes CASSPGTVENTIYF.

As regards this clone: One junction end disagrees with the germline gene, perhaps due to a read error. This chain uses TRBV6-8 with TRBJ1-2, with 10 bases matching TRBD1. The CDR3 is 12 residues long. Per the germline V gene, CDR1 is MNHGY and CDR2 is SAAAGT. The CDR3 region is CASSTRDRGHGF. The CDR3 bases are TGTGCCAGCAGTACCCGGGACAGGGGACACGGCTTC.

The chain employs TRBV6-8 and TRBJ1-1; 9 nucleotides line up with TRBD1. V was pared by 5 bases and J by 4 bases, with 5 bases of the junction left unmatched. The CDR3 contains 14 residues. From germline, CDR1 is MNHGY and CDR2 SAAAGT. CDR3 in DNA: TGTGCCAGCAGTAGACAGGGGGAGAGCACTGAAGCTTTCTTT. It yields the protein CASSRQGESTEAFF.

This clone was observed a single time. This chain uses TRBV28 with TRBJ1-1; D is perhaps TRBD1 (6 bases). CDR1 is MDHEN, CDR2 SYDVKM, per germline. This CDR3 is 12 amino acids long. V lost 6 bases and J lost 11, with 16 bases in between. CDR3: CASRSTNRAAFF. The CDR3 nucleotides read TGTGCCAGCAGATCGACCAACAGGGCGGCTTTCTTT.

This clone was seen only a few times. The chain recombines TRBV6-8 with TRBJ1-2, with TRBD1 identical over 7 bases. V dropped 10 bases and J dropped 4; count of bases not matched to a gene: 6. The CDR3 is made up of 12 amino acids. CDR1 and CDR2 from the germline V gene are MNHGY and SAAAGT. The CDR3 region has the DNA TGTGCCACCAGGGGGGTAGCCTATGGCTACACCTTC. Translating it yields CATRGVAYGYTF.

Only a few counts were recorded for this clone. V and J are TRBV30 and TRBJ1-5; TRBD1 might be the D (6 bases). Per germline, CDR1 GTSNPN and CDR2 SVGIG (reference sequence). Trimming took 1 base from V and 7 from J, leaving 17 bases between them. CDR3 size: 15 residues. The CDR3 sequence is CAWSERGGLVQPQHF. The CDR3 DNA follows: TGTGCCTGGAGTGAAAGAGGGGGGCTTGTCCAGCCCCAGCATTTT.

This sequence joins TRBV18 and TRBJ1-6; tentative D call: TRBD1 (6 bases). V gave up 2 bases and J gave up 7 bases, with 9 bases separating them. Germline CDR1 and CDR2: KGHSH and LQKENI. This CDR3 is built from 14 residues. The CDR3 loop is CASSPNRENSPLHF. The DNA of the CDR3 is TGTGCCAGCTCACCAAACAGGGAGAATTCACCCCTCCACTTT. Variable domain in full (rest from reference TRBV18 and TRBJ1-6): NAGVMQNPRHLVRRRGQEARLRCSPMKGHSHVYWYRQLPEEGLKFMVYLQKENIIDESGMPKERFSAEFPKEGPSILRIQQVVRGDSAAYFCASSPNRENSPLHFGNGTRLTVT.

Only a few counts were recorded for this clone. The CDR3: CASSAGLSGELFF. In nucleotides, the CDR3 is TGTGCCAGCAGCGCCGGACTCTCCGGGGAGCTGTTTTTT. V usage is TRBV9 and J usage is TRBJ2-2, with a weak D call TRBD2 (5 bases). This CDR3 is built from 13 residues. The germline CDR1 and CDR2 sequences are SGDLS and YYNGEE. V lost 3 bases to trimming and J lost 6 bases, with 9 bases between them.

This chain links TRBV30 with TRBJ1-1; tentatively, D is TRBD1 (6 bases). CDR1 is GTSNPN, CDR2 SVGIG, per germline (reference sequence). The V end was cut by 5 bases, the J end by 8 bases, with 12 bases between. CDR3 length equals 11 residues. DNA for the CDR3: TGTGCCTGGTTGGGGGCGGGCGAAGCTTTCTTT. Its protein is CAWLGAGEAFF.

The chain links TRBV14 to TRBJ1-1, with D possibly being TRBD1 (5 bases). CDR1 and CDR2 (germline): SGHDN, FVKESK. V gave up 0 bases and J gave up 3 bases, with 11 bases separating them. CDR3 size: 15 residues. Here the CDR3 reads CASSQEIGAHTEAFF. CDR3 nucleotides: TGTGCCAGCAGCCAAGAAATAGGGGCGCACACTGAAGCTTTCTTT.

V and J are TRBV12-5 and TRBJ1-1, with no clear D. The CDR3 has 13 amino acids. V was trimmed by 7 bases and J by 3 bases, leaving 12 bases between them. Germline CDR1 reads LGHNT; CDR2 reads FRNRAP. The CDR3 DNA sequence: TGTGCTAGTGCTCCCCCCGGTCACACTGAAGCTTTCTTT. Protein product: CASAPPGHTEAFF.

This chain's CDR3 is CASSQIMNTEAFF. The CDR3 DNA follows: TGTGCCAGCAGCCAAATAATGAACACTGAAGCTTTCTTT. The chain recombines TRBV14 with TRBJ1-1; D is unclear. Germline loops: CDR1 SGHDN, CDR2 FVKESK. Trimming stripped 2 bases from V and 0 bases from J, with 4 bases between. The CDR3 contains 13 residues.

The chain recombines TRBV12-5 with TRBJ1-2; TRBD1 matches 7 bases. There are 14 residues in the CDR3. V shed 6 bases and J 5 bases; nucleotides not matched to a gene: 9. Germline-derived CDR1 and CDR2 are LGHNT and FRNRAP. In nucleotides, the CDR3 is TGTGCTAGTGGCAGGGCAGGGGGGGATTATGGCTACACCTTC. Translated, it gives CASGRAGGDYGYTF.

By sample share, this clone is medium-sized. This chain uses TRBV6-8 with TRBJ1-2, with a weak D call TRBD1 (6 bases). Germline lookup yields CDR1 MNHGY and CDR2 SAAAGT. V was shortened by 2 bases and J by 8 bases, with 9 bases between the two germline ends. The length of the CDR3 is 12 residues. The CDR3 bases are TGTGCCAGCAGTTACCGGGGGGGCGGCTACACCTTC. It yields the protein CASSYRGGGYTF.

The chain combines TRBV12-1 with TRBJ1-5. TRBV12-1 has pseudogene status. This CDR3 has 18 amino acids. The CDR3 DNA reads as TGTGCCAGCAGTCCGACTAAATCTCAGGGATCTAGCAATCAGCCCCAGCATTTT. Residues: CASSPTKSQGSSNQPQHF.